This TCR beta chain derives from a study of blood T cell repertoires in COVID-19. Across the whole study: Sites across the United States, Italy and Spain contributed samples from acute and convalescent COVID-19. T cells, B-cell-depleted T cells, or PBMCs provided the cDNA or gDNA that served as material.

Germline loops: CDR1 SGHTA, CDR2 FQGNSA. Deletions cut 5 bases from V and 3 bases from J, with 16 bases between. This CDR3 comprises 15 residues. Only in-frame clones appear in the TCRdb table, and some are missing; sequencing was by immunoSEQ multiplex PCR. The table has under 200,000 clones, around 87% seen once; the top ten hold around 2.3%. The sequence derives from a man between 35 and 55 years old with active or convalescent COVID-19. The sequenced sample consisted of peripheral blood. The chain links TRBV7-2 to TRBJ2-5; a weak D match, TRBD1 (6 bases). This chain's CDR3 is CASSLNQPGEETQYF. CDR3 nucleotides: TGTGCCAGCAGCCTCAACCAGCCAGGGGAAGAGACCCAGTACTTC.